The clone carrying this T cell receptor (beta chain) was counted ten times or more. Time point denoted: newly diagnosed GD, antithyroid drugs for less than 3 months. Extracted PBMC RNA gave rise to the TCR library. The data are from a study of regulatory T cells in long-lasting Graves disease. TCR beta libraries were built with iRepertoire HTBI primers and Arm-PCR of CDR3 regions. TCRdb itself ran the multiplex PCR reads through MiXCR, one entry per CDR3 protein. The sample has around 500,000 distinct CDR3 sequences; roughly 14% are singletons. Per the germline V gene, CDR1 is SNHLY and CDR2 is FYNNEI. Trimming cost V 5 bases and J 1 base; bases outside gene matches: 6. The CDR3 contains 16 residues. This sample also appeared in a second study, on T cells in Graves' hyperthyroidism and ophthalmopathy. According to that study: Most thyroid-expanded clonotypes above 0.001 were also found in blood.

The sequence was obtained from a man under 40 with Graves disease. The sequencing here drew on peripheral blood mononuclear cells (PBMCs), taken at new diagnosis, from a patient treated with antithyroid drugs. The gene calls are TRBV2 and TRBJ2-1; TRBD1 matches at 9 bases. The DNA of the CDR3 is TGTGCCAGCAGTATAACAGGGGGCGGTTCCTACAATGAGCAGTTCTTC. This codes for CASSITGGGSYNEQFF.